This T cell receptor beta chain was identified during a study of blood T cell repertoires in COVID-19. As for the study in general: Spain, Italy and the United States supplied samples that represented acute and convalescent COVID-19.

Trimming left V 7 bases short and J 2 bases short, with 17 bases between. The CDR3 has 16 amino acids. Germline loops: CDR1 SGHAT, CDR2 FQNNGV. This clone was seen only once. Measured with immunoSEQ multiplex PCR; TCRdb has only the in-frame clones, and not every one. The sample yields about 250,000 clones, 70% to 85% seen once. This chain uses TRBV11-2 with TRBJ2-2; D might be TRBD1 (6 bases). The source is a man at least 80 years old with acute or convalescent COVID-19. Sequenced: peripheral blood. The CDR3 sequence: CASTLIPGHNTGELFF. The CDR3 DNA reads TGTGCCAGCACGCTAATCCCGGGACATAACACCGGGGAGCTGTTTTTT.